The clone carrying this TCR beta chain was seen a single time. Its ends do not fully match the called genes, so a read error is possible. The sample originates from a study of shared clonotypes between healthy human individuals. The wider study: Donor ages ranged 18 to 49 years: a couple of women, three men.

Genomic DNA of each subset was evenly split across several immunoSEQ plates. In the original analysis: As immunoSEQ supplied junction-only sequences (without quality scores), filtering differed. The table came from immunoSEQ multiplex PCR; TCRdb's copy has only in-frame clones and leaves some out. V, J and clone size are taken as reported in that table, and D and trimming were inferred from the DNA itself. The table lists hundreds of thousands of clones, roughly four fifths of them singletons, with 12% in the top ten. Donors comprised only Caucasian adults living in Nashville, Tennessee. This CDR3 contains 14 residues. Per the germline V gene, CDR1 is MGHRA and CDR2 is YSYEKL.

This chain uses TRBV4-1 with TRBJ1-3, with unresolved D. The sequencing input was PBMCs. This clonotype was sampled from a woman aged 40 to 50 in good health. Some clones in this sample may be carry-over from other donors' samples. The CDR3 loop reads CASSQENAGPIRHF. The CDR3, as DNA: TGCGCCAGCAGCCAAGAGAATGCAGGCCCCATTCGGCACTTT.